These 24 T cell receptor beta chains came from one sample sequenced in a study of T cell responses to AZD1222 COVID-19 vaccine. Libraries were prepared by immunoSEQ multiplex PCR; TCRdb keeps only in-frame clonotypes and omits some of them. The sample has approximately 140,000 clones; approximately 95% are singletons. Sequencing was performed on peripheral blood, taken on day 0 of MenACWY control vaccination. The receptors were sampled from an adult in good health.

This CDR3 is CASSAQPGTASNYGYTF. The CDR3 nucleotides are TGTGCCAGCAGCGCCCAACCCGGGACCGCTTCTAACTATGGCTACACCTTC. The chain links TRBV9 to TRBJ1-2; TRBD1 is a possible D gene (5 bases). The CDR3 is made up of 17 amino acids. The V gene's germline CDR1 is SGDLS and CDR2 YYNGEE. V lost 3 bases and J lost 0, with 18 bases in between.

The chain combines TRBV6-5 with TRBJ1-6; D gene uncertain. CDR1 and CDR2 (germline): MNHEY, SVGAGI. The V gene lost 6 bases and the J gene lost 8 bases, with 17 bases spanning the gap. CDR3 size: 15 residues. In DNA form, the CDR3 reads TGTGCCAGCAGCTTCGGGCGGCAATGGGATTCACCCCTCCACTTT. Amino acids: CASSFGRQWDSPLHF.

The chain combines TRBV14 with TRBJ2-1; 11 nucleotides align to TRBD1. CDR1 is SGHDN and CDR2 is FVKESK in the germline V gene. The junction had 8 bases not matched to a gene; V was cut back by 1 base and J by 3 bases. The CDR3 has 18 amino acids. In DNA form, the CDR3 reads TGTGCCAGCAGCCAAGGGCCGGGGACAGGGGGAATCTACAATGAGCAGTTCTTC. This gives the protein CASSQGPGTGGIYNEQFF.

The rearrangement links TRBV19 to TRBJ2-7, with D possibly matching TRBD1 (5 bases). The CDR3 has 14 amino acids. V lost 1 base and J lost 3, with 10 bases in between. The germline V gene encodes CDR1 LNHDA and CDR2 SQIVND (reference sequence). The CDR3 reads CASSIAGQGYEQYF. DNA for the CDR3: TGTGCCAGTAGTATAGCAGGGCAGGGCTACGAGCAGTACTTC.

Here the CDR3 DNA reads TGTGCCAGCAGTTTAGGGGGGCGCGGCACTGAAGCTTTCTTT. Translating gives CASSLGGRGTEAFF. This chain links TRBV28 with TRBJ1-1; D is perhaps TRBD1 (6 bases). This CDR3 contains 14 residues. Germline V gives CDR1 MDHEN, CDR2 SYDVKM. Trimming removed 2 bases from V and 4 bases from J, with 11 bases in between.

This rearrangement joins TRBV3-1 (or the pseudogene TRBV3-2) to TRBJ1-3, with 8 bases identical to TRBD1. Germline V gives CDR1 LGHDT, CDR2 YNNKEL (reference sequence). After removal of 10 bases from V and 3 bases from J, the junction contained 5 bases not matched to a gene. This CDR3 has 13 amino acids. In DNA, the CDR3 is TGTGCCATCGGACAGGGAAATGGAAACACCATATATTTT. Translated, it gives CAIGQGNGNTIYF.

This clone was observed a few times. This chain connects TRBV6-1 to TRBJ1-1; D is unclear. The CDR3 spans 15 residues. Trimming took off 2 bases at V and 0 bases at J, with 10 bases between the two ends. CDR1 MNHNS and CDR2 SASEGT come from the germline V gene. CDR3 sequence reads: CASSEHGLLNTEAFF. CDR3 coding DNA: TGTGCCAGCAGTGAACACGGTCTGTTGAACACTGAAGCTTTCTTT.

The chain combines TRBV5-1 with TRBJ2-7; D not certain. Trimming removed 0 bases at V and 3 bases at J, with 13 bases between. Looked up from germline, CDR1 is SGHRS and CDR2 is YFSETQ. This CDR3 has 15 amino acids. CDR3 region: CASSLGPDTYYEQYF. CDR3 DNA: TGCGCCAGCAGCTTGGGGCCCGACACATACTACGAGCAGTACTTC.

V and J are TRBV5-3 and TRBJ1-2; 7 bases are a match to TRBD1. Being an ORF, TRBV5-3 has a function that is uncertain. V was clipped by 2 bases and J by 6 bases; unmatched bases: 13. The CDR3 covers 16 residues. This CDR3 reads CARSFGQARVRDGYTF. CDR3 sequence (DNA): TGTGCCAGAAGCTTTGGACAGGCCCGGGTTAGGGATGGCTACACCTTC.

To note about this clone: This specimen includes other DNA sequences encoding the same CDR3. This chain uses TRBV4-1 with TRBJ1-5; unclear D gene. This CDR3 is 13 amino acids long. CDR1 MGHRA and CDR2 YSYEKL come from the germline V gene. The germline V and J ends were trimmed by 1 base and 1 base, with 2 bases remaining between them. The CDR3 here is CASSQGSNQPQHF. The CDR3, as DNA: TGCGCCAGCAGCCAAGGGAGCAATCAGCCCCAGCATTTT.

The V gene is TRBV5-1, the J gene TRBJ1-6; D possibly corresponds to TRBD1 (5 bases). In germline, CDR1 is SGHRS, CDR2 YFSETQ. Trimming removed 4 bases from V and 9 bases from J, with 11 bases in between. This CDR3 has 13 amino acids. CDR3 sequence (DNA): TGCGCCAGCAGCGCGGGGGTCGGTTCACCCCTCCACTTT. It translates to CASSAGVGSPLHF.

This sequence joins TRBV7-2 and TRBJ1-2, with no clear D. CDR1 and CDR2 (germline): SGHTA, FQGNSA. V dropped 5 bases and J dropped 6 bases, with 19 bases sitting between them. CDR3 length: 15 residues. The CDR3, as DNA: TGTGCCAGCAGCCCAAGAGGGTTGGGGAGGGATGGCTACACCTTC. It encodes CASSPRGLGRDGYTF.

This clone has only a few counts. This chain links TRBV5-5 with TRBJ1-4; D is unclear. This CDR3 has 15 amino acids. Trimming left V 0 bases short and J 4 bases short, with 10 bases between. Germline CDR1 and CDR2: SGHKS and YYEKEE (reference sequence). CDR3 protein: CASSLAGMLNEKLFF. The CDR3 coding sequence is TGTGCCAGCAGCTTGGCCGGGATGCTTAATGAAAAACTGTTTTTT.

The chain carries TRBV27 and TRBJ2-1; D may be TRBD2 (6 bases). The CDR3 has 16 residues. The germline V gene encodes CDR1 MNHEY and CDR2 SMNVEV (reference sequence). V was clipped by 5 bases and J by 0 bases, with 14 bases between them. The CDR3 DNA follows: TGTGCCAGCAGTCAACCTCGGCGGGGCTCCTACAATGAGCAGTTCTTC. Its translation is CASSQPRRGSYNEQFF.

The CDR3 nucleotides read TGTGCCAGCAGCCCTCTTGGGACAGAAAACACTGAAGCTTTCTTT. This gives the protein CASSPLGTENTEAFF. This chain links TRBV7-8 with TRBJ1-1; the match to TRBD1 covers 7 bases. Germline lookup yields CDR1 SGHVS and CDR2 FQNEAQ. V gave up 5 bases and J gave up 2 bases; unmatched junction bases: 8. CDR3 length: 15 residues. The full variable domain, with the rest looked up from reference TRBV7-8 and TRBJ1-1, is GAGVSQSPRYKVAKRGQDVALRCDPISGHVSLFWYQQALGQGPEFLTYFQNEAQLDKSGLPSDRFFAERPEGSVSTLKIQRTQQEDSAVYLCASSPLGTENTEAFFGQGTRLTVV.

The chain recombines TRBV10-3 with TRBJ1-3; D is unclear. The CDR3 has 16 residues. Trimming left V 0 bases short and J 1 base short, with 10 bases between. Germline CDR1 is ENHRY and CDR2 is SYGVKD. Here the CDR3 DNA reads TGTGCCATCAGTGAGTCGAAGAGAGGTTCTGGAAACACCATATATTTT. Residues: CAISESKRGSGNTIYF.

V is TRBV4-1 and J is TRBJ1-5; D possibly corresponds to TRBD1 (5 bases). CDR3 size: 14 residues. V was trimmed by 1 base and J by 3 bases, leaving 7 bases between them. CDR1 is MGHRA and CDR2 is YSYEKL in the germline V gene. The CDR3 loop is CASSQGQSNQPQHF. The CDR3 nucleotides are TGCGCCAGCAGCCAAGGACAGTCCAATCAGCCCCAGCATTTT.

The chain uses TRBV5-1 and TRBJ1-1; D is uncertain. Trimming removed 0 bases from V and 1 base from J, with 7 bases in between. This CDR3 is 14 amino acids long. Germline values: CDR1 SGHRS, CDR2 YFSETQ. For the CDR3, the DNA is TGCGCCAGCAGCTTGGCGTCAGAGAACACTGAAGCTTTCTTT. Amino acid sequence: CASSLASENTEAFF.

V is TRBV7-2 and J is TRBJ2-5; no firm D call. Trimming shortened V by 3 bases and J by 1 base, and 9 bases separated the two germline ends. Per germline, CDR1 SGHTA and CDR2 FQGNSA. CDR3 length equals 14 residues. CDR3 protein: CASSFMRTQETQYF. Here the CDR3 DNA reads TGTGCCAGCAGCTTTATGCGGACCCAAGAGACCCAGTACTTC.

V is TRBV5-6 and J is TRBJ1-6, with 7 positions matching TRBD1. Germline V CDR1 and CDR2: SGHDT, YYEEEE. The CDR3 runs to 14 residues. The trim removed 3 bases at V and 5 bases at J, leaving 2 bases unmatched. The CDR3 sequence is CASSWGQNNSPLHF. CDR3 nucleotide sequence: TGTGCCAGCAGCTGGGGACAGAATAATTCACCCCTCCACTTT. The variable domain in full, completed from reference TRBV5-6 and TRBJ1-6, reads DAGVTQSPTHLIKTRGQQVTLRCSPKSGHDTVSWYQQALGQGPQFIFQYYEEEERQRGNFPDRFSGHQFPNYSSELNVNALLLGDSALYLCASSWGQNNSPLHFGNGTRLTVT.

The rearrangement links TRBV5-6 to TRBJ2-1, with 9 bases matching TRBD1. With V trimmed by 4 bases and J by 10 bases, 18 bases remained unmatched. Per germline, CDR1 SGHDT and CDR2 YYEEEE. CDR3 size: 17 residues. The DNA for the CDR3 is TGTGCCAGCAGCCCTATACAGGGGGCGCGATCTTTGTACGAGCAGTTCTTC. Its translation: CASSPIQGARSLYEQFF.

This chain links TRBV7-8 with TRBJ1-5; D uncertain. Germline CDR1 is SGHVS and CDR2 is FQNEAQ. The CDR3 runs to 12 residues. Deletions cut 1 base from V and 9 bases from J, with 7 bases between. The CDR3: CASSLGGWPQHF. In DNA, the CDR3 is TGTGCCAGCAGCTTAGGGGGTTGGCCCCAGCATTTT.

The chain recombines TRBV19 with TRBJ2-1, with D possibly matching TRBD2 (6 bases). V was trimmed by 4 bases and J by 5 bases, leaving 18 bases between them. The CDR3 runs to 16 residues. The germline V gene encodes CDR1 LNHDA and CDR2 SQIVND (reference sequence). The CDR3 spells CASSTPRGTGNNEQFF. CDR3 nucleotides: TGTGCCAGTAGTACCCCCCGCGGGACTGGTAACAATGAGCAGTTCTTC.

The chain carries TRBV24-1 and TRBJ2-5; TRBD2 matches 9 bases. The trim removed 6 bases at V and 5 bases at J, leaving 9 bases unmatched. CDR1 and CDR2 (germline): KGHDR, SFDVKD. This CDR3 has 15 amino acids. The CDR3 coding sequence is TGTGCCACCAGTATAATAGCGGGAGTTAGTGAGACCCAGTACTTC. It specifies CATSIIAGVSETQYF.